The source of this T cell receptor (beta chain) is a study of T cell changes during pregnancy in multiple sclerosis. CDR1 is LGHNA and CDR2 is YSLEER in the germline V gene. The ends were cut back, 4 bases at V and 6 bases at J, with 21 bases in the middle. This CDR3 has 16 amino acids. Sequenced by immunoSEQ multiplex PCR; TCRdb stores in-frame clones only, minus some. The sample consists of approximately 51,000 clones, 80% to 95% of them appearing once. This rearrangement joins TRBV4-3 to TRBJ2-5, with D uncertain. The receptor was isolated from a female donor with multiple sclerosis, enrolled in a pregnancy study. Sequences were derived from CD4+ T cells from peripheral blood mononuclear cells, sampled after pregnancy. Here the CDR3 reads CASSPALNTVSQTQYF. Written as DNA, the CDR3 is TGCGCCAGCAGCCCCGCCTTAAATACAGTATCCCAGACCCAGTACTTC.